What follows are 15 T cell receptor beta chains derived from one specimen sequenced in a study of human T cells and chemical hapten exposure. A single record per CDR3 protein comes from TCRdb applying MiXCR to the RACE reads. The sample records about 200,000 distinct CDR3 sequences, about 25% being singletons. Stated time point: patch test 3, about 24 weeks after DPC sensitization. Treatment in this sample: therapeutic diphenylcyclopropenone sensitization with weekly scalp DPC. This material consisted of whole blood, taken in connection with sensitization to the hapten diphenylcyclopropenone (DPC). The source is a woman aged 40 to 49 with alopecia areata. Some clones in this sample may be carry-over from other donors' samples.

This clonotype appeared many times. The chain uses TRBV10-3 and TRBJ2-3, with D perhaps TRBD2 (6 bases). With 4 bases removed from V and 1 base from J, the gap between germline ends came to 6 bases. The CDR3 is 13 amino acids. Germline values: CDR1 ENHRY, CDR2 SYGVKD. This CDR3 is CAISGLGTDTQYF. The CDR3 region has the DNA TGTGCCATCAGTGGACTAGGCACAGATACGCAGTATTTT.

The V and J genes are TRBV20-1 and TRBJ2-5; D may be TRBD2 (6 bases). This CDR3 comprises 14 residues. The germline gives CDR1 DFQATT, CDR2 SNEGSKA (reference sequence). The V end lost 0 bases, the J end lost 2 bases, and 10 bases lay between the germline ends. The CDR3 DNA reads TGCAGTGCTAGAGAAGGTAGCGGTCAAGAGACCCAGTACTTC. Its translation: CSAREGSGQETQYF.

This clonotype occurred many times. The chain combines TRBV7-3 with TRBJ2-6, with D possibly matching TRBD1 (6 bases). CDR1 is SGHTA, CDR2 FQGTGA, per germline. With 5 bases removed from V and 1 base from J, the gap between germline ends came to 15 bases. This CDR3 region has 17 residues. CDR3 DNA sequence: TGTGCCAGCAGCGTACAGGGAATCCCTTCTGGGGCCAACGTCCTGACTTTC. This encodes CASSVQGIPSGANVLTF. Based on the CDR3 plus reference TRBV7-3 and TRBJ2-6, the full variable domain is GAGVSQTPSNKVTEKGKYVELRCDPISGHTALYWYRQSLGQGPEFLIYFQGTGAADDSGLPNDRFFAVRPEGSVSTLKIQRTERGDSAVYLCASSVQGIPSGANVLTFGAGSRLTVL.

This chain connects TRBV6-5 to TRBJ2-7, with 9 nucleotides matching TRBD1. In germline, CDR1 is MNHEY, CDR2 SVGAGI. The CDR3 covers 13 residues. V lost 2 bases to trimming and J lost 5 bases; unmatched junction nucleotides: 1. The CDR3 DNA sequence: TGTGCCAGCAGTTACGACAGGGGGAACGAGCAGTACTTC. Residues: CASSYDRGNEQYF.

This clonotype was recorded a few times. The chain employs TRBV12-3 or TRBV12-4 and TRBJ2-3; perhaps TRBD1 as D (5 bases). The CDR3 has 15 amino acids. Trimming took 7 bases from V and 0 from J, leaving 14 bases between them. The CDR3 nucleotides read TGTGCCAGCAACACGCGACAGATTAGCACAGATACGCAGTATTTT. Its protein product is CASNTRQISTDTQYF.

This clonotype was counted a few times. V usage is TRBV20-1 and J usage is TRBJ2-5, with 8 bases aligning to TRBD1. Germline trimming cut 0 bases from V and 1 base from J; bases unmatched to any gene: 7. Germline values: CDR1 DFQATT, CDR2 SNEGSKA (reference sequence). This CDR3 comprises 16 residues. CDR3 nucleotides: TGCAGTGCTAGAGATTTATACAGGGGGGCCCAAGAGACCCAGTACTTC. Protein product: CSARDLYRGAQETQYF.

The gene calls are TRBV7-9 and TRBJ1-1; D possibly corresponds to TRBD1 (6 bases). V dropped 1 base and J dropped 5 bases, with 11 bases sitting between them. In germline, CDR1 is SEHNR, CDR2 FQNEAQ (reference sequence). CDR3 length equals 14 residues. The CDR3 nucleotides are TGTGCCAGCAGCTTAGAAGGGAGGGGGACTGAAGCTTTCTTT. This sequence encodes CASSLEGRGTEAFF. Full variable domain (rest looked up from reference TRBV7-9 and TRBJ1-1): DTGVSQNPRHKITKRGQNVTFRCDPISEHNRLYWYRQTLGQGPEFLTYFQNEAQLEKSRLLSDRFSAERPKGSFSTLEIQRTEQGDSAMYLCASSLEGRGTEAFFGQGTRLTVV.

This clonotype has ten or more counts. V is TRBV29-1 and J is TRBJ2-4, with TRBD2 as a possible D gene (6 bases). CDR1 is SQVTM and CDR2 is ANQGSEA in the germline V gene. V dropped 7 bases and J dropped 7 bases, with 14 bases sitting between them. The CDR3 consists of 12 residues. CDR3 coding DNA: TGCAGCGGGTACGGGCTAGCGAACATTCAGTACTTC. Translated: CSGYGLANIQYF.

On this clonotype: This CDR3 fails to terminate in the conserved phenylalanine or tryptophan, so it likely reflects a read error. The genes are TRBV28 and TRBJ2-5; 8 positions match TRBD1. CDR1 and CDR2 from the germline V gene are MDHEN and SYDVKM. This CDR3 is built from 14 residues. Trimming took 5 bases from V and 2 from J; bases not matched to a gene: 4. CDR3 coding DNA: TGTGCCAGCAGTCCGGGACAGGCGCAAGAGACCCAGTACTCC. Translating gives CASSPGQAQETQYS.

The V and J genes are TRBV20-1 and TRBJ2-2; D not certain. CDR1 is DFQATT, CDR2 SNEGSKA, per germline (reference sequence). V was clipped by 6 bases and J by 2 bases, with 16 bases between them. CDR3 length equals 15 residues. The CDR3 reads CSANLRVRNTGELFF. For the CDR3, the DNA is TGCAGTGCCAATCTCCGAGTTCGAAACACCGGGGAGCTGTTTTTT.

The chain is built from TRBV27 and TRBJ1-3; TRBD1 is a possible D gene (6 bases). The length of the CDR3 is 13 residues. Germline CDR1 reads MNHEY; CDR2 reads SMNVEV (reference sequence). Trimming took 6 bases from V and 10 from J, leaving 16 bases between them. The CDR3 here is CASRPRGGATIYF. The DNA of the CDR3 is TGTGCCAGCAGACCCCGAGGGGGGGCGACCATATATTTT.

The V and J genes are TRBV5-5 and TRBJ2-2, with D perhaps matching TRBD1 (6 bases). This CDR3 comprises 14 residues. The V and J ends lost 0 bases and 4 bases respectively, with 7 bases between them. From germline, CDR1 is SGHKS and CDR2 YYEKEE (reference sequence). For the CDR3, the DNA is TGTGCCAGCAGCTTGGTGGGGGCCACCGGGGAGCTGTTTTTT. The encoded protein is CASSLVGATGELFF.

The chain is built from TRBV18 and TRBJ2-5; D is possibly TRBD1 (5 bases). Germline V lookup: CDR1 KGHSH, CDR2 LQKENI. This CDR3 has 14 amino acids. V shed 1 base and J shed 5 bases, with 11 bases lying between them. CDR3 residues: CASSPQGKRETQYF. In DNA form, the CDR3 reads TGTGCCAGCTCACCACAGGGGAAACGCGAGACCCAGTACTTC.

The rearrangement uses TRBV4-2 and TRBJ2-2; D tentatively fits TRBD1 or TRBD2 (5 bases each). The CDR3 is made up of 19 amino acids. Trimming removed 1 base from V and 2 bases from J, with 20 bases in between. In germline, CDR1 is LGHNA, CDR2 YNFKEQ. CDR3: CASSQVPPAGTENTGELFF. CDR3 DNA sequence: TGTGCCAGCAGCCAAGTTCCCCCCGCCGGGACGGAAAACACCGGGGAGCTGTTTTTT.

A few counts support this clonotype. The V and J genes are TRBV7-4 and TRBJ2-7; D is perhaps TRBD2 (6 bases). The germline V and J ends were trimmed by 5 bases and 3 bases, with 17 bases remaining between them. This CDR3 has 15 amino acids. CDR1 SGHVT and CDR2 SQSDAQ come from the germline V gene. CDR3: CASSPGVGCLYEQYF. CDR3 sequence (DNA): TGTGCCAGCAGCCCGGGGGTGGGGTGCCTCTACGAGCAGTACTTC.